This T cell receptor beta chain was captured by sequencing in a study of T cells in women clearing cervical HPV infection. Study details: Controls gave blood once infection was undetectable; cases at lesion identification.

For this clone: Its antigen is still unknown. Read data end 3 residues before the CDR3 end; the end is taken from the germline J gene.

General study points: TRBV6-7 relative abundance averaged approximately 0.1% in cases and approximately 0.15% in controls. Unknown T-cell numbers per sample may underlie the richness differences.

The CDR3 extends over 13 amino acids. Germline V CDR1 and CDR2: SQVTM, ANQGSEA. Libraries were prepared by immunoSEQ multiplex PCR; TCRdb keeps only in-frame clonotypes and omits some of them. This sample's table reports some 19,000 clones. Sequencing was performed on blood buffy coat. The source is a woman aged 18-70 years with a cervical HPV16 infection that either progressed to CIN3+ or cleared (not recorded which). V gene TRBV29-1 combines with J gene TRBJ1-2; D may be TRBD1 (6 bases). CDR3 DNA, as far as it was read: TGCAGCGTTGAATACGGGACAAAGAGGGGC. It yields the protein CSVEYGTKRG. The entire CDR3 sequence reads CSVEYGTKRGYTF.